This is a list of T cell receptor beta chains from one sample in a study of vaccination and CD4 T cells after COVID-19. TCRdb redid the calling of the PCR reads with MiXCR, one entry per CDR3 protein. Of around 14,000 distinct CDR3 sequences listed, 40% to 65% are singletons. These receptors lack a known antigen. Sequenced sample: CD4+ T cells from blood, cultured in vitro. These receptors originate from a human donor who had recovered from COVID-19. Both conserved end residues are part of each CDR3. The D gene is left open where the match is weak. Size is stated for part of the rows, as once, few or many counts, or as a class when the clone is expanded.

d_call,clone_size,j_call,v_call,cdr3_nt,cdr3_aa
.,.,TRBJ2-2,TRBV28,TGTGCCAGCACGCAAGAGGGGGAGCTGTTTTTT,CASTQEGELFF
.,few,TRBJ1-5,TRBV5-1,TGCGCCAGCAGCTTGGGAGGGCATCAGCCCCAGCATTTT,CASSLGGHQPQHF
.,.,TRBJ1-4,TRBV5-1,TGCGCCAGCTCCTCGGGGGGGCAGTCTTATGAAAAACTGTTTTTT,CASSSGGQSYEKLFF
TRBD2,.,TRBJ2-1,TRBV9,TGTGCCAGCAGCCCCCACATCGGGAGGGCCTATGCCAGTGAGCAGTTCTTC,CASSPHIGRAYASEQFF
.,.,TRBJ2-1,TRBV20-1,TGCAGTGGCCCGAAACCCCCGCACGTTGAGCAGTTCTTC,CSGPKPPHVEQFF
.,.,TRBJ1-2,TRBV13,TGTGCCAGCAGCTTAGGCGGGACTGGAGGTGGCTACACCTTC,CASSLGGTGGGYTF
TRBD1,few,TRBJ1-6,TRBV6-5,TGTGCCAGCAGTTACTCTCCAGGGACAGCGGATAATTCACCCCTCCACTTT,CASSYSPGTADNSPLHF
.,.,TRBJ1-6,TRBV27,TGTGCCAGCAGCCGGGGTGCCAATTCACCCCTCCACTTT,CASSRGANSPLHF
.,.,TRBJ1-2,TRBV4-3,TGCGCCAGCAGCCCCTTGGGGACGGACATTTATAACTATGGCTACACCTTC,CASSPLGTDIYNYGYTF
TRBD1,.,TRBJ1-2,TRBV20-1,TGCAGTGCCGACCCGCTACAGGGGATCTATGGCTACACCTTC,CSADPLQGIYGYTF
TRBD1,.,TRBJ2-7,TRBV6-1,TGTGCCAGCAGGTCGACAGGGAAGGGCGAGCAGTACTTC,CASRSTGKGEQYF
TRBD1,.,TRBJ2-7,TRBV5-6,TGTGCCAGCAGCTTTCTTGACAGGGACCATTACGAGCAGTACTTC,CASSFLDRDHYEQYF
.,.,TRBJ2-4,TRBV6-2/TRBV6-3,TGTGCCAGCTCCAAAGGGGGGAGCCTAGCCAAAAACATTCAGTACTTC,CASSKGGSLAKNIQYF
.,few,TRBJ1-2,TRBV6-1,TGTGCCAGCAGTGGGACCGGGAGCTTTTATGGCTACACCTTC,CASSGTGSFYGYTF
TRBD1,few,TRBJ1-3,TRBV6-1,TGTGCCAGCAGTCTCGGGGGACAGGGGGCTTGGGGAAACACCATATATTTT,CASSLGGQGAWGNTIYF
TRBD1,.,TRBJ2-3,TRBV16,TGTGCCAGCAGCCAATCGGTTCCCGGGACAGGGGGCACAGATACGCAGTATTTT,CASSQSVPGTGGTDTQYF
.,.,TRBJ2-5,TRBV7-9,TGTGCCAGCAGCCTCCCCTTCGGTCGACGGGTACGACAGACCCAGTACTTC,CASSLPFGRRVRQTQYF
TRBD2,.,TRBJ2-4,TRBV12-3/TRBV12-4,TGTGCCAGCAGTCCGGGACTAGCGGGACCTACTCAGTACTTC,CASSPGLAGPTQYF
.,.,TRBJ1-2,TRBV18,TGTGCCAGCTCACCGGGCCAGGGAGTAAACTATGGCTACACCTTC,CASSPGQGVNYGYTF
.,large,TRBJ1-5,TRBV4-1,TGCGCCAGCAGCCTATTTTGGGGTCAGCCCCAGCATTTT,CASSLFWGQPQHF
.,medium-sized,TRBJ2-1,TRBV20-1,TGCAGTGCACTAGATCGAGGCAATGAGCAGTTCTTC,CSALDRGNEQFF
TRBD2,.,TRBJ2-5,TRBV4-1,TGCGCCAGCAGGAGGACTAGCGGGAGGGGGCACCAAGAGACCCAGTACTTC,CASRRTSGRGHQETQYF
TRBD1,once,TRBJ2-7,TRBV9,TGTGCCAGCAGCCCCCGGGACAGAACCTACGAGCAGTACTTC,CASSPRDRTYEQYF
.,.,TRBJ2-5,TRBV6-5,TGTGCCAGCAGTTACGTAATGGGGCAGGGAGAGACCCAGTACTTC,CASSYVMGQGETQYF
TRBD1,.,TRBJ1-2,TRBV7-2,TGTGCCAGCAGCTTAAAGTTCGGGACAGGGTCTGGCGGCTACACCTTC,CASSLKFGTGSGGYTF
.,.,TRBJ1-1,TRBV3-1,TGTGCCAGCAGCCAAGGCAGGGAAGCTGAAGCTTTCTTT,CASSQGREAEAFF
.,.,TRBJ2-7,TRBV7-2,TGTGCCAGCAGCCAGACTCTCTTCACCTACGAGCAGTACTTC,CASSQTLFTYEQYF
.,.,TRBJ2-2,TRBV6-2/TRBV6-3,TGTGCCAGCAGCCAAGGGGTCGTCACCGGGGAGCTGTTTTTT,CASSQGVVTGELFF
TRBD1,few,TRBJ2-7,TRBV7-2,TGTGCCAGCAGCTGGAACAGGGGGCCCTACGAGCAGTACTTC,CASSWNRGPYEQYF
.,once,TRBJ2-3,TRBV20-1,TGCAGTGCTATTACATTAAGAACAGATACGCAGTATTTT,CSAITLRTDTQYF
.,few,TRBJ1-5,TRBV15,TGTGCCACCAGCAGAGCGGGAGGCAATCAGCCCCAGCATTTT,CATSRAGGNQPQHF